This section outlines one T cell receptor (beta chain) sequence together with its context. Its antigen is as yet unknown. Distinct nucleotide sequences in the sample also encode this CDR3. Time point given: week 11, during vaccination. Doses comprised 300 ug of mutant IDH1 20-mer peptide each, plus topical imiquimod. Donors had new WHO grade 3 or 4 IDH1-mutant, ATRX-lost astrocytomas. This entry comes from a study of a mutant IDH1 vaccine in newly diagnosed glioma. Study context: The earlier regimen, radiotherapy, temozolomide, or both, was most often both.

Trimming left V 2 bases short and J 5 bases short, with 9 bases between. Looked up from germline, CDR1 is MNHNS and CDR2 is SASEGT. The CDR3 runs 13 residues. Profiling relied on immunoSEQ multiplex PCR, and the TCRdb table lists in-frame clones only, not all of them. The repertoire holds 55,000 to 70,000 clones, 75% to 90% seen once, with approximately 1.9% in the top ten. This chain uses TRBV6-1 with TRBJ1-2, with D possibly matching TRBD1 (5 bases). The input for sequencing was PBMCs, taken from a glioma patient whose treatment included an IDH1 peptide vaccine. The receptor's source is a man aged 35 to 55 with glioma. The DNA of the CDR3 is TGTGCCAGCAGTGAATCGGGACGATATGGCTACACCTTC. It is translated as CASSESGRYGYTF.